The clone carrying this T cell receptor beta chain appeared once. The antigen is undetermined. A much larger clonotype is one base distant, so this may be a read error. Researchers took RNA transcripts and amplified the TCR beta CDR3 regions from them. When the TCR CDR3 underwent first-round RT-PCR, the HTBI primer set was used. TCRdb re-called the multiplex PCR reads through MiXCR, storing one row per CDR3 protein. The repertoire holds about 400,000 distinct CDR3 sequences, with over 10% as singletons. Diagnosis relied on clinical symptoms, serum thyroxine and TRAb, thyroid ultrasound and orbital computed tomography. Fresh peripheral blood, under 13 ml, yielded the PBMCs. This entry is derived from a study of T cells in Graves' hyperthyroidism and ophthalmopathy. Germline V lookup: CDR1 SGHTA, CDR2 FQGTGA. This CDR3 has 12 amino acids. V lost 4 bases to trimming and J lost 10 bases, with 11 bases between them.

Study conclusions and caveats: Ophthalmopathy got predicted by the model a median approximately 6.3 months before its onset.

The sequencing sample was made of blood. The chain recombines TRBV7-3 with TRBJ2-1; D assignment may be TRBD1 or TRBD2 (6 bases each). This sequence was found in a woman aged 18-35 years with Graves' hyperthyroidism. In DNA form, the CDR3 reads TGTGCCAGCAGCTACCCCGGGGGCGAGCAGTTCTTC. Translated: CASSYPGGEQFF.